Described below is a single TCR beta chain sequence and its context. J lost 0 bases, V lost 6 bases, and 3 bases had no gene match. The germline CDR1 and CDR2 sequences are LGHNA and YNFKEQ. The CDR3 contains 16 residues. This sample is drawn from a study of identical twins. TCRdb itself ran the 5' RACE reads through MiXCR, one entry per CDR3 protein. The sample records 1.5 million to 2 million distinct CDR3 sequences, roughly a third being singletons. Source material: cord blood. This sequence was found in a newborn girl in good health. The gene calls are TRBV4-2 and TRBJ2-2; 11 nucleotides agree with TRBD2. The CDR3 DNA is TGTGCCAGCAGTTTTAGCGGGGGGGCGAACACCGGGGAGCTGTTTTTT. Translated: CASSFSGGANTGELFF.